This TCR beta chain appears in the sequencing data of a study of glioma-infiltrating T cells. Findings and limits, study-wide: Gliomas, especially low-grade, showed above-expected tissue-blood divergence; non-neoplastic patients showed below.

The iRepertoire nested amplicon-rescue multiplex PCR amplified TCR alpha and beta CDR3s from RNA. Tissue mRNA or PBMC total RNA, about 85-400 ng, went into one-step reverse transcription and amplification. In TCRdb, the multiplex PCR reads were re-called with MiXCR into one record per CDR3 protein. The repertoire holds around 99,000 distinct CDR3 sequences, with about 25% as singletons. At least ten counts were recorded for this clonotype. As yet, its antigen is unknown. The CDR3 extends over 14 amino acids. Trimming pared 3 bases from V and 5 bases from J, leaving 13 bases between. CDR1 MNHNS and CDR2 SASEGT come from the germline V gene.

The sequenced sample consisted of glioma tissue, nonneoplastic brain tissue, or PBMCs (not recorded which). The receptor was derived from a human donor with low-grade glioma or glioblastoma, undergoing nonglioma brain surgery, or in good health (not recorded which). J is TRBJ1-1 and V is TRBV6-1; a possible D gene is TRBD1 (5 bases). The CDR3, as DNA: TGTGCCAGCAGTGACTATACGGGGCGGACTGAAGCTTTCTTT. This gives the protein CASSDYTGRTEAFF.